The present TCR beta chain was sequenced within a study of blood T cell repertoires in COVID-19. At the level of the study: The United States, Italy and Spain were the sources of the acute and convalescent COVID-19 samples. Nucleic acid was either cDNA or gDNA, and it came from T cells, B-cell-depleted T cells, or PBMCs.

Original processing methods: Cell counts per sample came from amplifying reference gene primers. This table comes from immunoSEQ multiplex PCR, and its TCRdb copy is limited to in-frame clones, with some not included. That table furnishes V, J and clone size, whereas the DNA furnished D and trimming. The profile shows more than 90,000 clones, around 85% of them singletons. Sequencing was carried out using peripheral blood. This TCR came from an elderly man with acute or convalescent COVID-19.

CDR3 DNA: TGTGCCAGCAGCTTAGATATTATTCAGCCCCAGCATTTT. It is translated as CASSLDIIQPQHF. The chain links TRBV7-2 to TRBJ1-5; D not certain. CDR1 is SGHTA, CDR2 FQGNSA, per germline. Trimming pared 1 base from V and 6 bases from J, leaving 7 bases between. The CDR3 has 13 amino acids.